The clone carrying this T cell receptor beta chain has ten or more counts. Its antigen remains unknown. Amplification of TCR beta CDR3 regions was performed using RNA transcripts as template. The TCR CDR3 first-round RT-PCR relied on the HTBI primer set. Each CDR3 protein is one row after TCRdb ran MiXCR on the multiplex PCR reads. This table has around 600,000 distinct CDR3 sequences, about 15% appearing once. The sample originates from a study of T cells in Graves' hyperthyroidism and ophthalmopathy. Points from the study as a whole: Ophthalmopathy cases were set apart from stable hyperthyroidism by a 13 V-J model.

This CDR3 region has 16 residues. V was clipped by 5 bases and J by 0 bases; unmatched bases: 6. The rearrangement links TRBV12-3 or TRBV12-4 to TRBJ2-7; the match to TRBD2 covers 11 bases. This TCR came from a woman between 50 and 59 years old with Graves' ophthalmopathy. Sequences were obtained from blood. DNA of the CDR3: TGTGCCAGCAGTCCAAGACTAGCGGGGAGCTCCTACGAGCAGTACTTC. It yields the protein CASSPRLAGSSYEQYF.